Listed below are T cell receptor beta chains from one sample, sequenced in a study of shared T cell receptors in the human thymus. TCRdb's copy holds only in-frame clones and misses some; the assay was immunoSEQ multiplex PCR. The sample yields roughly 410,000 clones, about 95% seen once. The specimen sequenced was thymocytes. These receptors all stem from a human donor. Both conserved end residues are trimmed from each CDR3. The D gene is left open where the match is weak. For some rows the clone size is stated as once, few or many, or as a class when expanded; others skip it.

cdr3_aa: ASTPPPGSWTEAF; clone_size: .; d_call: .; v_call: TRBV28; j_call: TRBJ1-1
cdr3_aa: ASSFLASGRDTQY; clone_size: .; d_call: TRBD2; v_call: TRBV6-5; j_call: TRBJ2-3
cdr3_aa: ASSGSGLHSYEQY; clone_size: .; d_call: TRBD2; v_call: TRBV25-1; j_call: TRBJ2-7
cdr3_aa: ASSERAGGLKAAQY; clone_size: .; d_call: TRBD2; v_call: TRBV2; j_call: TRBJ2-3
cdr3_aa: ASSPESGQETQY; clone_size: .; d_call: .; v_call: TRBV5-6; j_call: TRBJ2-5
cdr3_aa: ASSLKVSDDTYNEQF; clone_size: .; d_call: .; v_call: TRBV28; j_call: TRBJ2-1
cdr3_aa: ASSLNKCTDTQY; clone_size: .; d_call: .; v_call: TRBV27; j_call: TRBJ2-3
cdr3_aa: ASSLFRGGKPNTEAF; clone_size: .; d_call: TRBD1; v_call: TRBV27; j_call: TRBJ1-1
cdr3_aa: ASTWGREGLGETQY; clone_size: .; d_call: TRBD2; v_call: TRBV28; j_call: TRBJ2-5
cdr3_aa: ASSLRWEGNEQY; clone_size: .; d_call: TRBD2; v_call: TRBV27; j_call: TRBJ2-7
cdr3_aa: ASILTGDSYEQY; clone_size: .; d_call: TRBD1; v_call: TRBV6-1; j_call: TRBJ2-7
cdr3_aa: ATSRDDRVDYGYT; clone_size: .; d_call: TRBD1; v_call: TRBV15; j_call: TRBJ1-2
cdr3_aa: ASSSRDRSFSTNEKLF; clone_size: .; d_call: TRBD1; v_call: TRBV7-9; j_call: TRBJ1-4
cdr3_aa: ASSVALRTGDEDTQY; clone_size: once; d_call: TRBD1; v_call: TRBV9; j_call: TRBJ2-3
cdr3_aa: ALIGTVRGYT; clone_size: .; d_call: TRBD1; v_call: TRBV25-1; j_call: TRBJ1-2
cdr3_aa: ASSAGLVILSEQF; clone_size: .; d_call: TRBD2; v_call: TRBV7-8; j_call: TRBJ2-1
cdr3_aa: ASSSTSSSYEQY; clone_size: .; d_call: .; v_call: TRBV27; j_call: TRBJ2-7
cdr3_aa: ASSLEGVGQGISYEQY; clone_size: .; d_call: TRBD1; v_call: TRBV7-9; j_call: TRBJ2-7
cdr3_aa: ASSLRGTWGNTIY; clone_size: .; d_call: .; v_call: TRBV28; j_call: TRBJ1-3
cdr3_aa: ASSPGSLTGENTEAF; clone_size: once; d_call: TRBD1; v_call: TRBV14; j_call: TRBJ1-1
cdr3_aa: ATSRGGYNIQTQY; clone_size: .; d_call: .; v_call: TRBV15; j_call: TRBJ2-5
cdr3_aa: ASSQEVTGGSYEQY; clone_size: .; d_call: TRBD1; v_call: TRBV4-1; j_call: TRBJ2-7
cdr3_aa: ASSCRGSNYGYT; clone_size: .; d_call: .; v_call: TRBV6-1; j_call: TRBJ1-2
cdr3_aa: ASSLVYPGTSTEQY; clone_size: .; d_call: .; v_call: TRBV5-1; j_call: TRBJ2-7
cdr3_aa: ASSRMVGGERRDEQF; clone_size: .; d_call: .; v_call: TRBV5-8; j_call: TRBJ2-1
cdr3_aa: ASSLLAESGETQY; clone_size: .; d_call: .; v_call: TRBV11-2; j_call: TRBJ2-5
cdr3_aa: ASSPRGETQY; clone_size: .; d_call: .; v_call: TRBV6-5; j_call: TRBJ2-5
cdr3_aa: ASSYVPAGGYGYT; clone_size: .; d_call: TRBD1; v_call: TRBV6-5; j_call: TRBJ1-2
cdr3_aa: ASSQDKGAGQY; clone_size: .; d_call: .; v_call: TRBV4-3; j_call: TRBJ2-3
cdr3_aa: SVARARNTEAF; clone_size: few; d_call: .; v_call: TRBV29-1; j_call: TRBJ1-1